A single sample gave rise to the 18 T cell receptor beta chains below, sequenced in a study of identical twins. TCRdb re-called the 5' RACE reads through MiXCR, storing one row per CDR3 protein. This table has hundreds of thousands of distinct CDR3 sequences, roughly 6.2% appearing once. The sequenced sample consisted of naive T cells sorted from blood. The origin of the receptors is a man aged 18 to 29 in good health.

This clonotype was detected ten times or more. The rearrangement uses TRBV3-1 and TRBJ2-1; TRBD2 agrees at 8 bases. Germline CDR1 reads LGHDT; CDR2 reads YNNKEL (reference sequence). This CDR3 spans 13 amino acids. J gave up 13 bases and V 6 bases, and 11 bases lay outside the gene matches. The CDR3 reads CASSQTVSGTQFF. The CDR3 nucleotides are TGTGCCAGCAGTCAGACAGTTAGCGGGACTCAGTTCTTC.

Only a few counts were recorded for this clonotype. The chain employs TRBV3-1 and TRBJ2-1; the D is unclear. V shed 0 bases and J shed 1 base, with 16 bases lying between them. This CDR3 contains 18 residues. Germline-derived CDR1 and CDR2 are LGHDT and YNNKEL (reference sequence). CDR3 sequence reads: CASSQDLSRTSSYNEQFF. The DNA of the CDR3 is TGTGCCAGCAGCCAAGATTTATCTCGCACCTCTTCCTACAATGAGCAGTTCTTC.

The rearrangement joins TRBV5-1 to TRBJ1-2; maybe TRBD1 (5 bases). Trimming took off 4 bases at V and 8 bases at J, with 15 bases between the two ends. CDR1 is SGHRS and CDR2 is YFSETQ in the germline V gene. CDR3 length: 13 residues. The CDR3 spells CASSPDMDQGYTF. CDR3 nucleotide sequence: TGCGCCAGCAGCCCGGACATGGACCAGGGCTACACCTTC.

Only a few counts were recorded for this clonotype. This chain links TRBV20-1 with TRBJ2-1; 8 positions agree with TRBD1. The V and J ends lost 6 bases and 1 base, in that order; junction bases with no gene match: 17. The CDR3 length is 18 residues. The germline gives CDR1 DFQATT, CDR2 SNEGSKA (reference sequence). Here the CDR3 reads CSAKGPTLGQGSYNEQFF. In DNA, the CDR3 is TGCAGTGCCAAGGGGCCGACACTAGGACAGGGTTCCTACAATGAGCAGTTCTTC.

This clonotype was observed at least ten times. The CDR3 DNA is TGTGCCAGCAGTGACCGGGAGGACCCCTACGAGCAGTACTTC. Residues: CASSDREDPYEQYF. V gene TRBV6-1 combines with J gene TRBJ2-7, with 7 positions matching TRBD2. The CDR3 length is 14 residues. Germline assignment: CDR1 MNHNS and CDR2 SASEGT. V trimming: 3 bases; J trimming: 2 bases; junction bases outside the gene matches: 4.

This chain uses TRBV25-1 with TRBJ2-7; 7 bases fit TRBD2. Germline V gives CDR1 MGHDK, CDR2 SYGVNS. The CDR3 has 14 amino acids. V was pared by 6 bases and J by 3 bases, with 8 bases of the junction left unmatched. The DNA for the CDR3 is TGTGCCAGCAGACCTAGCGGATCGAACTACGAGCAGTACTTC. Amino acid sequence: CASRPSGSNYEQYF.

The table lists this clonotype with many counts. This rearrangement joins TRBV6-5 to TRBJ2-5, with D perhaps matching TRBD2 (5 bases). V shed 0 bases and J shed 5 bases, with 13 bases lying between them. In germline, CDR1 is MNHEY, CDR2 SVGAGI. This CDR3 region has 15 residues. In DNA form, the CDR3 reads TGTGCCAGCAGTTACTCGTTTGAGGGTACCGAGACCCAGTACTTC. As protein: CASSYSFEGTETQYF.

This sequence joins TRBV7-9 and TRBJ2-7; D remains unclear. CDR1 and CDR2 from the germline V gene are SEHNR and FQNEAQ (reference sequence). Deletions cut 1 base from V and 3 bases from J, with 7 bases between. The length of the CDR3 is 13 residues. The DNA of the CDR3 is TGTGCCAGCAGCTTAGATGAGGACTACGAGCAGTACTTC. Translating it yields CASSLDEDYEQYF.

Ten or more counts support this clonotype. The chain links TRBV6-2 or TRBV6-3 to TRBJ2-3; a possible D gene is TRBD2 (5 bases). The V end lost 4 bases, the J end lost 4 bases, and 12 bases lay between the germline ends. CDR3 size: 14 residues. The germline V gene encodes CDR1 MNHEY and CDR2 SVGEGT. The CDR3 nucleotides read TGTGCCAGCAGTTCCCGCGGAGGCGCAGATACGCAGTATTTT. Amino acid sequence: CASSSRGGADTQYF.

There are a few counts of this clonotype. The chain has TRBV6-2 or TRBV6-3 and TRBJ2-7, with 8 positions matching TRBD1. The germline CDR1 and CDR2 sequences are MNHEY and SVGEGT. V dropped 6 bases and J dropped 3; count of bases not matched to a gene: 19. This CDR3 has 18 residues. CDR3 amino acids: CASSGLTGQDPLFYEQYF. The CDR3 DNA is TGTGCCAGCAGCGGACTTACGGGACAGGACCCTCTATTCTACGAGCAGTACTTC.

This clonotype was picked up a small number of times. The gene calls are TRBV20-1 and TRBJ1-5, with D unclear. This CDR3 is 14 amino acids long. Germline V gene data show CDR1 as DFQATT and CDR2 as SNEGSKA (reference sequence). The V and J ends lost 3 bases and 0 bases respectively, with 9 bases between them. The CDR3 coding sequence is TGCAGTGCTAGGCCCGGTTATAGCAATCAGCCCCAGCATTTT. Translated: CSARPGYSNQPQHF.

The CDR3 protein is CASSYSGTTYTDTQYF. CDR3 DNA: TGTGCCAGCAGTTACTCCGGGACTACTTACACAGATACGCAGTATTTT. This chain connects TRBV6-5 to TRBJ2-3; 7 nucleotides line up with TRBD2. With V trimmed by 0 bases and J by 2 bases, 5 bases remained unmatched. The CDR3 sequence is 16 residues long. The germline V gene encodes CDR1 MNHEY and CDR2 SVGAGI.

This clonotype came up many times. This chain links TRBV12-3 or TRBV12-4 with TRBJ2-5; tentative D call: TRBD2 (5 bases). V lost 6 bases to trimming and J lost 5 bases, with 13 bases between them. The CDR3 covers 13 residues. Written as DNA, the CDR3 is TGTGCCAGCAGGCACACGGGGTTCGAGACCCAGTACTTC. Translating gives CASRHTGFETQYF.

This chain joins TRBV11-3 and TRBJ2-1; unclear D gene. Germline CDR1 is SGHNT and CDR2 is YENEEA. This CDR3 spans 13 amino acids. Trimming took off 8 bases at V and 8 bases at J, with 16 bases between the two ends. The CDR3 here is CASGLKTRDEQFF. The CDR3 coding sequence is TGTGCCAGCGGGCTTAAGACTCGTGATGAGCAGTTCTTC.

The V and J genes are TRBV29-1 and TRBJ1-4; D is possibly TRBD1 (6 bases). V dropped 6 bases and J dropped 6 bases, with 14 bases sitting between them. The germline V gene has CDR1 SQVTM and CDR2 ANQGSEA. The CDR3 loop spans 13 amino acids. CDR3 nucleotide sequence: TGCAGCGTGATGGCGGGGGGCGATGAAAAACTGTTTTTT. Its translation: CSVMAGGDEKLFF.

This clonotype was found many times. The J gene is TRBJ1-5, the V gene TRBV6-1; 9 nucleotides align to TRBD1. The CDR3 loop spans 13 amino acids. Germline CDR1 is MNHNS and CDR2 is SASEGT. The junction had 4 bases not matched to a gene; V was cut back by 11 bases and J by 2 bases. In DNA form, the CDR3 reads TGTGCCGGGGGACAGGGAGGCAATCAGCCCCAGCATTTT. Translated, it gives CAGGQGGNQPQHF.

This clonotype turned up a few times. The V and J genes are TRBV18 and TRBJ1-5; 7 nucleotides line up with TRBD1. There are 15 residues in the CDR3. Germline trimming cut 4 bases from V and 4 bases from J; bases unmatched to any gene: 7. Germline lookup yields CDR1 KGHSH and CDR2 LQKENI. The CDR3 reads CASSLGTDVNQPQHF. The CDR3 bases are TGTGCCAGCTCACTCGGGACAGACGTTAATCAGCCCCAGCATTTT.

The rearrangement joins TRBV27 to TRBJ2-7, with 11 bases aligning to TRBD2. With V trimmed by 6 bases and J by 4 bases, 8 bases remained unmatched. CDR3 length: 15 amino acids. Germline values: CDR1 MNHEY, CDR2 SMNVEV (reference sequence). Here the CDR3 DNA reads TGTGCCAGCAGCCAGGAGACTAGCGGGGCGTACGAGCAGTACTTC. Encoded protein: CASSQETSGAYEQYF.